This T cell receptor (beta chain) was retrieved from a study of regulatory T cells in long-lasting Graves disease. General study findings and limits: Accuracy was perhaps lowered by the small sample size.

The V end was cut by 8 bases, the J end by 5 bases, with 10 bases between. The CDR3 runs 11 residues. Time point given: newly diagnosed GD, antithyroid drugs for less than 3 months. Extracted RNA from PBMCs served as the source of the TCR library. Comments on this clonotype: The antigen remains unidentified.

Researchers made TCR beta libraries by using iRepertoire HTBI primers and running Arm-PCR on CDR3 regions. TCRdb reprocessed the multiplex PCR reads with MiXCR, giving one entry per CDR3 protein. The repertoire holds 400,000 to 500,000 distinct CDR3 sequences, with about 15% as singletons. The same specimen was also included in a second study, on T cells in Graves' hyperthyroidism and ophthalmopathy.

The V and J genes are TRBV12-3 or TRBV12-4 and TRBJ2-7, with no clear D. Source: peripheral blood mononuclear cells (PBMCs), taken at new diagnosis, from a patient treated with antithyroid drugs. The TCR originated in a woman aged 45-59 years with Graves disease. Written as DNA, the CDR3 is TGTGCCAGCCGCTCCAGCCACGAGCAGTACTTC. Its protein is CASRSSHEQYF.